The entry that follows covers one TCR beta chain sequence. These data come from a study of glioma-infiltrating T cells after dendritic cell vaccination. Primers: 60 V beta forward and 13 J beta reverse. Clones were read by immunoSEQ multiplex PCR, and TCRdb kept only the in-frame ones, dropping some. This sample has fewer than 75,000 clones, with 81% found just once. None of the glioblastoma patients had an isocitrate dehydrogenase mutation. PBMC sampling occurred before vaccination, two weeks after the third dose, and at progression. The CDR3 has 14 residues. Germline V gene sequence: CDR1 SGHVS, CDR2 FQNEAQ. Trimming removed 4 bases at V and 7 bases at J, with 13 bases between.

The specimen comprised blood, sampled before dendritic cell vaccination. The receptor was isolated from a human donor with glioblastoma. V and J are TRBV7-8 and TRBJ2-2, with a tentative D call TRBD2 (5 bases). The CDR3 DNA is TGTGCCAGCAGCTCGGGGATCATAGGCGGGGAGCTGTTTTTT. It is translated as CASSSGIIGGELFF.